This TCR beta chain originates from a study of PD-1 blockade in classical Hodgkin lymphoma. Notes on the study in general: Relapsed/refractory patients reportedly had the lowest baseline TCR diversity, below newly diagnosed patients, who were below healthy donors. Why repertoires differed is undefined; disease activity or prior therapy possibly contributed. Some patients began nivolumab under 1 year after ASCT. These patients were excluded from later analyses.

Clones were sequenced by immunoSEQ multiplex PCR, and TCRdb holds only the in-frame ones, with some missing. This repertoire shows tens of thousands of clones, around 73% found once; its top ten account for approximately 25%. In every patient, relapse followed autologous stem cell transplantation, while exposure to brentuximab vedotin differed. The patients, who had relapsed/refractory classical Hodgkin lymphoma, achieved best responses of complete response, partial response or progressive disease. Concerning this clone: The antigen remains unidentified.

The germline V gene encodes CDR1 SQVTM and CDR2 ANQGSEA. This CDR3 has 12 amino acids. The ends lost 7 bases at V and 6 bases at J; junction bases unmatched: 3. This sequence originates from a human donor with classical Hodgkin lymphoma. Specimen: peripheral blood mononuclear cells (PBMCs), collected before the second cycle of nivolumab. The chain combines TRBV29-1 with TRBJ2-1, with 10 bases identical to TRBD1. This chain's CDR3 is CSGDRGANEQFF. CDR3 in DNA: TGCAGCGGGGACAGGGGAGCCAATGAGCAGTTCTTC.